These 30 T cell receptor beta chains were sequenced from one sample in a study of cytomegalovirus exposure and HLA in healthy donors. The PCR made use of 60 Vbeta and 13 Jbeta primers. Sequencing used immunoSEQ multiplex PCR; TCRdb keeps in-frame clones, though not all of them. The sample contains fewer than 200,000 clones, roughly 77% of which appear only once. The sequencing input was PBMCs. These receptors were collected from a middle-aged man in good health and CMV-seropositive.

The chain carries TRBV5-6 and TRBJ2-1; TRBD1 agrees at 8 bases. The germline V gene encodes CDR1 SGHDT and CDR2 YYEEEE. The CDR3 length is 14 residues. With V trimmed by 0 bases and J by 9 bases, 5 bases remained unmatched. CDR3 in amino acids: CASSLERRGLEQFF. CDR3 DNA sequence: TGTGCCAGCAGCTTGGAGCGCAGGGGGCTTGAGCAGTTCTTC.

This chain joins TRBV7-8 and TRBJ1-5; possible D gene TRBD1, 6 bases. The CDR3 consists of 14 residues. Germline V gene sequence: CDR1 SGHVS, CDR2 FQNEAQ. V was trimmed by 5 bases and J by 7 bases, leaving 15 bases between them. Here the CDR3 DNA reads TGTGCCAGCAGCCCTACAGGGATCGAGCAGCCCCAGCATTTT. Its translation: CASSPTGIEQPQHF.

The V gene is TRBV5-4, the J gene TRBJ1-2; 8 bases fit TRBD1. With 0 bases clipped from V and 11 bases from J, the junction kept 3 bases outside the gene matches. The germline CDR1 and CDR2 sequences are SGHNT and YYREEE (reference sequence). The CDR3 consists of 12 residues. The CDR3 here is CASSLDDRGYTF. The CDR3 DNA reads TGTGCCAGCAGCTTGGATGACAGGGGTTACACCTTC. The entire variable domain, with the rest obtained from reference TRBV5-4 and TRBJ1-2, is as follows: ETGVTQSPTHLIKTRGQQVTLRCSSQSGHNTVSWYQQALGQGPQFIFQYYREEENGRGNFPPRFSGLQFPNYSSELNVNALELDDSALYLCASSLDDRGYTFGSGTRLTVV.

The rearrangement links TRBV7-2 to TRBJ2-2, with TRBD2 as a possible D gene (6 bases). Germline values: CDR1 SGHTA, CDR2 FQGNSA. CDR3 length: 13 residues. The ends were cut back, 11 bases at V and 4 bases at J, with 14 bases in the middle. DNA of the CDR3: TGTGCCTTAGGTGGGGGAGGCACCGGGGAGCTGTTTTTT. Protein: CALGGGGTGELFF.

This clone was detected only a few times. This sequence joins TRBV6-1 and TRBJ2-7; 7 nucleotides align to TRBD1. V lost 5 bases, J lost 7 bases, and 8 bases stayed unmatched. Germline values: CDR1 MNHNS, CDR2 SASEGT. The CDR3 covers 13 residues. CDR3 sequence (DNA): TGTGCCAGCAGTCCTGTAAACAGGGGTGAGCAGTACTTC. Translation gives CASSPVNRGEQYF.

The chain has TRBV10-1 and TRBJ2-6, with 10 bases that match TRBD1. J was trimmed by 3 bases and V by 7 bases; bases with no gene match: 6. The germline gives CDR1 WNHNN, CDR2 SYGVQD (reference sequence). The CDR3 extends over 16 amino acids. CDR3 amino acids: CASKGQGFYGANVLTF. CDR3 sequence (DNA): TGCGCCAGCAAGGGACAGGGGTTCTATGGGGCCAACGTCCTGACTTTC.

This rearrangement joins TRBV4-1 to TRBJ2-5, with 12 bases that match TRBD2. J lost 1 base, V lost 1 base, and 7 bases had no gene match. Germline CDR1 MGHRA, CDR2 YSYEKL. This CDR3 has 18 residues. The CDR3 sequence: CASSQAALAGGRQETQYF. CDR3 in DNA: TGCGCCAGCAGCCAAGCAGCCCTAGCGGGAGGGCGCCAAGAGACCCAGTACTTC.

This chain links TRBV7-9 with TRBJ2-5, with D maybe TRBD1 (5 bases). Trimming pared 5 bases from V and 2 bases from J, leaving 21 bases between. The CDR3 spans 17 residues. The germline CDR1 and CDR2 sequences are SEHNR and FQNEAQ (reference sequence). CDR3 loop: CASSIKGPGQRQETQYF. The CDR3 nucleotides are TGTGCCAGCAGCATAAAAGGACCCGGACAACGACAAGAGACCCAGTACTTC.

This chain joins TRBV13 and TRBJ1-1; 12 bases match TRBD1. V was clipped by 4 bases and J by 0 bases; unmatched bases: 6. Germline-derived CDR1 and CDR2 are PRHDT and FYEKMQ (reference sequence). The CDR3 length is 17 residues. CDR3 nucleotides: TGTGCCAGCAGCTCACCGGGACAGGGGGCCCTGAACACTGAAGCTTTCTTT. It is translated as CASSSPGQGALNTEAFF. The full variable domain, rest sourced from reference TRBV13 and TRBJ1-1, is AAGVIQSPRHLIKEKRETATLKCYPIPRHDTVYWYQQGPGQDPQFLISFYEKMQSDKGSIPDRFSAQQFSDYHSELNMSSLELGDSALYFCASSSPGQGALNTEAFFGQGTRLTVV.

This clone was picked up one time. V and J are TRBV6-5 and TRBJ2-7; 7 positions agree with TRBD2. Losses at the gene ends were 6 bases for V and 2 bases for J; bases not matched to a gene: 7. Germline V gene data show CDR1 as MNHEY and CDR2 as SVGAGI. This CDR3 is 14 amino acids long. CDR3 amino acids: CASSHGGGAYEQYF. In DNA, the CDR3 is TGTGCCAGCAGCCACGGGGGAGGGGCCTACGAGCAGTACTTC.

This chain links TRBV23-1 with TRBJ2-7; 12 nucleotides line up with TRBD2. TRBV23-1 is classed as an ORF, of uncertain function. J lost 3 bases, V lost 0 bases, and 15 bases had no gene match. The CDR3 has 20 residues. CDR3 sequence: CASSQSRTGVRTSGIYEQYF. The CDR3 DNA sequence: TGCGCCAGCAGTCAATCCAGGACAGGAGTAAGGACTAGCGGGATCTACGAGCAGTACTTC.

V and J are TRBV7-6 and TRBJ2-5; 10 nucleotides match TRBD1. The CDR3 is 14 residues long. V lost 6 bases to trimming and J lost 5 bases; unmatched junction nucleotides: 6. Germline lookup yields CDR1 SGHVS and CDR2 FNYEAQ. The CDR3 nucleotides read TGTGCCAGCAGTGCCCGGACAGGGGGGGAGACCCAGTACTTC. Encoded protein: CASSARTGGETQYF.

J is TRBJ2-5 and V is TRBV7-3, with 7 bases matching TRBD1. The end of the DNA fits TRBJ2-7 better, so the J call may be wrong. The germline V gene has CDR1 SGHTA and CDR2 FQGTGA. CDR3 size: 13 residues. The CDR3 region is CASSQRTGNEQYF. The DNA for the CDR3 is TGTGCCAGCAGCCAGAGGACAGGTAACGAGCAGTACTTC.

The V call is TRBV5-1, the J call TRBJ2-3; 7 bases are shared with TRBD2. With V trimmed by 3 bases and J by 4 bases, 11 bases remained unmatched. CDR1 and CDR2 (germline): SGHRS, YFSETQ. The CDR3 totals 16 residues. CDR3 nucleotide sequence: TGCGCCAGCAGCTCAGGTTGGACTAGAGTTGCAGATACGCAGTATTTT. This codes for CASSSGWTRVADTQYF.

The chain carries TRBV10-2 and TRBJ2-7, with 9 nucleotides matching TRBD1. Per germline, CDR1 WSHSY and CDR2 SAAADI. The trim removed 0 bases at V and 6 bases at J, leaving 6 bases unmatched. This CDR3 has 15 amino acids. CDR3: CASSESGTGLLEQYF. The CDR3 DNA follows: TGCGCCAGCAGTGAGTCGGGGACAGGGCTCCTCGAGCAGTACTTC.

This rearrangement joins TRBV29-1 to TRBJ2-7, with a possible D match to TRBD2 (6 bases). This CDR3 comprises 13 residues. Germline V CDR1 and CDR2: SQVTM, ANQGSEA. V lost 7 bases and J lost 1, with 14 bases in between. The CDR3 coding sequence is TGCAGCGCCCGACTAGGCGGATCCTACGAGCAGTACTTC. Translated, it gives CSARLGGSYEQYF.

The chain carries TRBV5-1 and TRBJ1-1; 7 nucleotides match TRBD1. V shed 4 bases, J shed 1 base, and the junction held 7 bases outside the gene matches. CDR1 is SGHRS and CDR2 is YFSETQ in the germline V gene. There are 15 residues in the CDR3. The CDR3 is CASSEMTGKNTEAFF. In DNA, the CDR3 is TGCGCCAGCAGCGAAATGACAGGGAAGAACACTGAAGCTTTCTTT.

This chain joins TRBV29-1 and TRBJ2-3; weak D call: TRBD2 (5 bases). The CDR3 runs to 14 residues. Per germline, CDR1 SQVTM and CDR2 ANQGSEA. Trimming cost V 5 bases and J 0 bases, with 12 bases left between them. CDR3 in DNA: TGCAGCGTTTCATCGGGGAGTAGCACAGATACGCAGTATTTT. Translating gives CSVSSGSSTDTQYF.

J is TRBJ1-4 and V is TRBV11-2; 7 bases are shared with TRBD1. The CDR3 spans 14 residues. Looked up from germline, CDR1 is SGHAT and CDR2 is FQNNGV. The ends lost 5 bases at V and 4 bases at J; junction bases unmatched: 4. CDR3 sequence reads: CASSRTGFNEKLFF. The DNA for the CDR3 is TGTGCCAGCAGCCGGACAGGCTTTAATGAAAAACTGTTTTTT.

This sequence joins TRBV6-5 and TRBJ2-7, with D perhaps TRBD1 (6 bases). The CDR3 spans 14 residues. Trimming stripped 6 bases from V and 0 bases from J, with 12 bases between. Per germline, CDR1 MNHEY and CDR2 SVGAGI. The CDR3 nucleotides are TGTGCCAGCAGCCGCCGGGACAACTCCTACGAGCAGTACTTC. Protein sequence: CASSRRDNSYEQYF.

V usage is TRBV11-3 and J usage is TRBJ2-2; the match to TRBD2 covers 8 bases. CDR3 length: 15 amino acids. Trimming at V came to 5 bases and at J to 6 bases, leaving 8 bases not matched to a gene. From germline, CDR1 is SGHNT and CDR2 YENEEA. The DNA for the CDR3 is TGTGCCAGCAGCCCCTCAGCGGGAGCTGCCGGGGAGCTGTTTTTT. Protein sequence: CASSPSAGAAGELFF.

The rearrangement joins TRBV28 to TRBJ2-2, with unresolved D. The length of the CDR3 is 16 residues. CDR1 is MDHEN, CDR2 SYDVKM, per germline. V gave up 6 bases and J gave up 1 base, with 15 bases separating them. The DNA of the CDR3 is TGTGCCAGCAGCCCGTCGTGGGCAGGGAACACCGGGGAGCTGTTTTTT. Its protein is CASSPSWAGNTGELFF.

This CDR3 is CASSEFLKGSGVDEQYF. Here the CDR3 DNA reads TGTGCCAGCAGTGAATTCCTTAAGGGGAGCGGGGTCGACGAGCAGTACTTC. This sequence joins TRBV25-1 and TRBJ2-7, with 7 bases aligning to TRBD2. The J segment lost 5 bases and the V segment lost 1 base, leaving 14 bases of the junction unmatched. Germline-derived CDR1 and CDR2 are MGHDK and SYGVNS. This CDR3 is built from 17 residues.

This clone was counted only a few times. As DNA, the CDR3 is TGTGCCATCAGTGAGTCGGCCGGGAATGGGGCCAACGTCCTGACTTTC. Its translation is CAISESAGNGANVLTF. This chain links TRBV10-3 with TRBJ2-6, with D possibly matching TRBD2 (5 bases). Germline assignment: CDR1 ENHRY and CDR2 SYGVKD. The CDR3 has 16 residues. Trimming took 0 bases from V and 3 from J, leaving 9 bases between them.

This chain connects TRBV28 to TRBJ2-1, with 7 bases aligning to TRBD1. CDR1 is MDHEN and CDR2 is SYDVKM in the germline V gene. J was trimmed by 11 bases and V by 5 bases; bases with no gene match: 15. The CDR3 runs to 15 residues. The CDR3 nucleotides read TGTGCCAGCAGTCCCCAGGACAGGACAAATGGCCAGCAGTTCTTC. Its protein is CASSPQDRTNGQQFF.

The chain couples TRBV6-4 to TRBJ1-1, with 7 bases lining up with TRBD1. V was clipped by 6 bases and J by 4 bases; unmatched bases: 8. This CDR3 region has 14 residues. Germline loops: CDR1 MRHNA, CDR2 SNTAGT. CDR3 loop: CASRTWAGGTEAFF. Here the CDR3 DNA reads TGTGCCAGCAGGACCTGGGCAGGGGGCACTGAAGCTTTCTTT.

The chain recombines TRBV28 with TRBJ2-7; 7 bases fit TRBD1. Trimming removed 3 bases from V and 6 bases from J; junction bases left unmatched: 8. CDR1 and CDR2 from the germline V gene are MDHEN and SYDVKM. The CDR3 contains 14 residues. As DNA, the CDR3 is TGTGCCAGCAGTTTTTCCCAGACAGGGACCGAGCAGTACTTC. Its protein is CASSFSQTGTEQYF.

This chain uses TRBV18 with TRBJ2-5; 7 bases match TRBD1. The CDR3 runs 16 residues. The ends lost 0 bases at V and 1 base at J; junction bases unmatched: 5. The V gene's germline CDR1 is KGHSH and CDR2 LQKENI. CDR3 region: CASSPPATGPQETQYF. The CDR3 DNA sequence: TGTGCCAGCTCACCACCGGCGACAGGGCCCCAAGAGACCCAGTACTTC.

The CDR3 spells CASSLEAGYNSPLHF. In DNA, the CDR3 is TGTGCCAGCAGCTTAGAGGCAGGGTATAATTCACCCCTCCACTTT. The rearrangement joins TRBV13 to TRBJ1-6, with D possibly being TRBD1 (5 bases). Germline CDR1 and CDR2: PRHDT and FYEKMQ (reference sequence). The CDR3 extends over 15 amino acids. Trimming removed 1 base at V and 4 bases at J, with 8 bases between. The full variable domain, its missing parts supplied by reference TRBV13 and TRBJ1-6, is AAGVIQSPRHLIKEKRETATLKCYPIPRHDTVYWYQQGPGQDPQFLISFYEKMQSDKGSIPDRFSAQQFSDYHSELNMSSLELGDSALYFCASSLEAGYNSPLHFGNGTRLTVT.

This clone has just one count. The chain links TRBV2 to TRBJ1-5; 8 bases are shared with TRBD1. Germline V gene lookup returns CDR1 SNHLY and CDR2 FYNNEI. V dropped 5 bases and J dropped 3; count of bases not matched to a gene: 6. The CDR3 spans 15 residues. The CDR3 protein is CASSLDRDPNQPQHF. In nucleotides, the CDR3 is TGTGCCAGCAGTCTGGACAGGGACCCCAATCAGCCCCAGCATTTT.